Reported below is one T cell receptor beta chain. Trimming shortened V by 0 bases and J by 2 bases, and 7 bases separated the two germline ends. The CDR3 runs to 14 residues. The germline V gene has CDR1 KGHSH and CDR2 LQKENI. This record belongs to a study of blood T cell repertoires in COVID-19. On the study more broadly: From T cells, B-cell-depleted T cells, or PBMCs came the material, which was cDNA or gDNA.

Assay used: immunoSEQ multiplex PCR; TCRdb lists only in-frame clones, some missing. The data contain about 230,000 clones, around 86% of them singletons. Recruited during active infection, patients (from Seattle) were subsequently followed longitudinally. The sample consisted of peripheral blood. This chain uses TRBV18 with TRBJ1-2; unclear D gene. The sequence was obtained from a man aged 50-59 years with COVID-19, enrolled during active disease. The CDR3 nucleotides read TGTGCCAGCTCACCACCAATGGAGAACTATGGCTACACCTTC. Translated: CASSPPMENYGYTF.